The subject of this entry is one T cell receptor (beta chain). Generated by immunoSEQ multiplex PCR, the TCRdb table keeps only in-frame clones and is missing some. The data show about 140,000 clones, with around 86% seen just once and about 2.5% held by the top ten. The data are from a study of blood T cell repertoires in COVID-19. Specimen: peripheral blood. The receptor's source is a man in his fifties with active COVID-19.

CDR3 bases: TGTGCCAGCAGCCACAGAAAGAACACTGAAGCTTTCTTT. The encoded protein is CASSHRKNTEAFF. This chain links TRBV7-9 with TRBJ1-1, with unresolved D. Germline V CDR1 and CDR2: SEHNR, FQNEAQ (reference sequence). The CDR3 runs to 13 residues. V gave up 5 bases and J gave up 1 base, with 8 bases separating them.